The 15 T cell receptor beta chains in this list originate from one sample, sequenced in a study of radiotherapy plus CTLA-4 blockade in lung cancer. Measured with immunoSEQ multiplex PCR; TCRdb has only the in-frame clones, and not every one. Here the sample spans roughly 24,000 clones, about 77% being singletons. The sample in question was peripheral blood, obtained from a patient treated with radiotherapy plus ipilimumab. These receptors were obtained from a human donor with non-small cell lung cancer that progressed on radiotherapy plus ipilimumab.

The chain joins TRBV2 to TRBJ2-3; D uncertain. The CDR3 contains 15 residues. The V end was cut by 2 bases, the J end by 0 bases, with 9 bases between. Looked up from germline, CDR1 is SNHLY and CDR2 is FYNNEI. CDR3 residues: CASSEKIASTDTQYF. The CDR3 nucleotides read TGTGCCAGCAGTGAAAAGATAGCAAGCACAGATACGCAGTATTTT.

J is TRBJ1-2 and V is TRBV6-5; D is ambiguous. V lost 9 bases to trimming and J lost 6 bases, with 14 bases between them. This CDR3 has 12 amino acids. In germline, CDR1 is MNHEY, CDR2 SVGAGI. CDR3 loop: CASKGSSDGYTF. CDR3 sequence (DNA): TGTGCCAGTAAAGGCTCCTCGGATGGCTACACCTTC.

This clone was seen once. The chain couples TRBV27 to TRBJ1-3, with D possibly TRBD1 on 5 matching bases. Trimming shortened V by 5 bases and J by 3 bases, and 14 bases separated the two germline ends. The CDR3 runs to 15 residues. The germline gives CDR1 MNHEY, CDR2 SMNVEV (reference sequence). Here the CDR3 DNA reads TGTGCCAGCAGTGTCACCTCAAGGGGTGGAAACACCATATATTTT. It is translated as CASSVTSRGGNTIYF.

The genes are TRBV15 and TRBJ2-7, with TRBD1 identical over 11 bases. Germline V gene lookup returns CDR1 LNHNV and CDR2 YYDKDF (reference sequence). This CDR3 is built from 17 residues. V dropped 4 bases and J dropped 6; count of bases not matched to a gene: 14. The CDR3 nucleotides are TGTGCCACCAGCACCCTTACAACCGGGACAGGGGGATTCGAGCAGTACTTC. Amino acids: CATSTLTTGTGGFEQYF.

The V and J genes are TRBV6-1 and TRBJ1-1; the D is unclear. The ends were cut back, 2 bases at V and 7 bases at J, with 11 bases in the middle. CDR3 size: 13 residues. Per germline, CDR1 MNHNS and CDR2 SASEGT. CDR3 bases: TGTGCCAGCAGTGAAACCGGATTGGGTGAAGCTTTCTTT. It codes for CASSETGLGEAFF.

The rearrangement links TRBV28 to TRBJ2-7; 9 bases match TRBD1. CDR1 is MDHEN, CDR2 SYDVKM, per germline. The CDR3 has 16 residues. With V trimmed by 7 bases and J by 5 bases, 15 bases remained unmatched. The CDR3 DNA is TGTGCCAGCACCTTGGGGGGACAGGGCAGCAACAACGAGCAGTACTTC. It is translated as CASTLGGQGSNNEQYF. The full variable domain, with the rest looked up from reference TRBV28 and TRBJ2-7, is DVKVTQSSRYLVKRTGEKVFLECVQDMDHENMFWYRQDPGLGLRLIYFSYDVKMKEKGDIPEGYSVSREKKERFSLILESASTNQTSMYLCASTLGGQGSNNEQYFGPGTRLTVT.

The chain recombines TRBV18 with TRBJ1-2; a weak D match, TRBD1 (6 bases). This CDR3 comprises 13 residues. Germline V gives CDR1 KGHSH, CDR2 LQKENI. The V end was cut by 3 bases, the J end by 7 bases, with 12 bases between. For the CDR3, the DNA is TGTGCCAGCTCACCCCCAGGGGAAGGTGGCTACACCTTC. As protein: CASSPPGEGGYTF.

This chain joins TRBV29-1 and TRBJ1-2, with D maybe TRBD1 (6 bases). Germline loops: CDR1 SQVTM, CDR2 ANQGSEA. The ends were cut back, 7 bases at V and 8 bases at J, with 17 bases in the middle. The CDR3 length is 12 residues. CDR3 coding DNA: TGCAGCGCGTCCGGGGGCGCGGTGGGCTACACCTTC. Residues: CSASGGAVGYTF.

This chain joins TRBV27 and TRBJ2-1; D not resolved. Germline CDR1 and CDR2: MNHEY and SMNVEV (reference sequence). The CDR3 covers 15 residues. The ends were cut back, 4 bases at V and 4 bases at J, with 14 bases in the middle. CDR3 sequence reads: CASSSEDGVYNEQFF. CDR3 DNA sequence: TGTGCCAGCAGTTCCGAGGACGGAGTTTACAATGAGCAGTTCTTC.

This rearrangement joins TRBV19 to TRBJ1-5; 7 bases are a match to TRBD1. This CDR3 spans 16 amino acids. The ends lost 5 bases at V and 0 bases at J; junction bases unmatched: 7. Germline-derived CDR1 and CDR2 are LNHDA and SQIVND (reference sequence). CDR3 sequence (DNA): TGTGCCAGTAGTCCCCGACAGGGAAATAGCAATCAGCCCCAGCATTTT. Encoded protein: CASSPRQGNSNQPQHF.

CDR3 nucleotide sequence: TGTGCCAGCAGCCCCAGCGGGAGAGGGAAGGGCTACGAGCAGTACTTC. Protein product: CASSPSGRGKGYEQYF. V is TRBV9 and J is TRBJ2-7; 8 bases align to TRBD2. Germline V gene sequence: CDR1 SGDLS, CDR2 YYNGEE. V shed 4 bases and J 3 bases; nucleotides not matched to a gene: 12. The CDR3 contains 16 residues. The variable domain in full, completed from reference TRBV9 and TRBJ2-7, reads DSGVTQTPKHLITATGQRVTLRCSPRSGDLSVYWYQQSLDQGLQFLIQYYNGEERAKGNILERFSAQQFPDLHSELNLSSLELGDSALYFCASSPSGRGKGYEQYFGPGTRLTVT.

The V gene is TRBV19, the J gene TRBJ1-5, with 7 bases matching TRBD1. Germline CDR1 and CDR2: LNHDA and SQIVND (reference sequence). This CDR3 region has 13 residues. V shed 10 bases and J 3 bases; nucleotides not matched to a gene: 6. CDR3 DNA: TGTGCCACCGGGGGACAGTACAATCAGCCCCAGCATTTT. This sequence encodes CATGGQYNQPQHF.

This clone was seen a single time. In the same sample, other DNA sequences code for this CDR3. The chain combines TRBV5-6 with TRBJ1-2; perhaps TRBD1 as D (5 bases). Germline lookup yields CDR1 SGHDT and CDR2 YYEEEE. V gave up 0 bases and J gave up 8 bases, with 11 bases separating them. The CDR3 spans 13 residues. The CDR3 DNA follows: TGTGCCAGCAGCTTGGGGCGAGAGGGGGGCTACACCTTC. Amino acid sequence: CASSLGREGGYTF. Full variable domain (rest looked up from reference TRBV5-6 and TRBJ1-2): DAGVTQSPTHLIKTRGQQVTLRCSPKSGHDTVSWYQQALGQGPQFIFQYYEEEERQRGNFPDRFSGHQFPNYSSELNVNALLLGDSALYLCASSLGREGGYTFGSGTRLTVV.

The chain is built from TRBV4-2 and TRBJ2-2; 11 bases map to TRBD2. Germline CDR1 LGHNA, CDR2 YNFKEQ. The CDR3 loop spans 17 amino acids. After removal of 1 base from V and 3 bases from J, the junction contained 4 bases not matched to a gene. The CDR3 nucleotides read TGTGCCAGCAGCCAAGTTCCGGGACTAGCGGACACCGGGGAGCTGTTTTTT. Its translation: CASSQVPGLADTGELFF.

This clone has a single count. The chain joins TRBV10-3 to TRBJ2-3, with 11 bases lining up with TRBD2. This CDR3 has 16 amino acids. Germline V gene sequence: CDR1 ENHRY, CDR2 SYGVKD. The J segment lost 1 base and the V segment lost 3 bases, leaving 3 bases of the junction unmatched. In DNA form, the CDR3 reads TGTGCCATCAGTGAAGGTAGCGGGAGGGGCACAGATACGCAGTATTTT. This encodes CAISEGSGRGTDTQYF.